Listed below are T cell receptor beta chains from one sample, sequenced in a study of early T cells in non-severe SARS-CoV-2 infection. From the 5' RACE reads, TCRdb called clonotypes with MiXCR, one entry per CDR3 protein. The sample shows 70,000 to 90,000 distinct CDR3 sequences, about an eighth of them seen only once. The specimen was whole blood. All receptors derive from an adult who was a healthcare worker with PCR-confirmed SARS-CoV-2 infection or an uninfected control (not recorded which). CDR3s include the opening cysteine and the closing phenylalanine or tryptophan. A D gene is named only where the DNA matches it firmly. Clone size is given for some rows only: seen once, a few or many times, or a class if the clone is expanded.

cdr3_nt: TGTGCCACCAGTGAGCCCATGGACAGGGGCAATGAGCAGTTCTTC; cdr3_aa: CATSEPMDRGNEQFF; j_call: TRBJ2-1; clone_size: few; d_call: TRBD1; v_call: TRBV24-1
cdr3_nt: TGTGCCAGCAGCCAAGATTGGTCAGGGGTGGCCAACGTCCTGACTTTC; cdr3_aa: CASSQDWSGVANVLTF; j_call: TRBJ2-6; clone_size: NA; d_call: NA; v_call: TRBV3-1
cdr3_nt: TGCAGCGTTGAAGCGGCCAACACCGGGGAGCTGTTTTTT; cdr3_aa: CSVEAANTGELFF; j_call: TRBJ2-2; clone_size: NA; d_call: NA; v_call: TRBV29-1
cdr3_nt: TGCAGTGCTAGAGCCCTGGGGGCGGCCTCCTACAATGAGCAGTTCTTC; cdr3_aa: CSARALGAASYNEQFF; j_call: TRBJ2-1; clone_size: NA; d_call: NA; v_call: TRBV20-1
cdr3_nt: TGCAGTGCTAGAGAAGGGACGACCACTGAAGCTTTCTTT; cdr3_aa: CSAREGTTTEAFF; j_call: TRBJ1-1; clone_size: NA; d_call: NA; v_call: TRBV20-1
cdr3_nt: TGTGCCAGCAGCTCCGCGGCGGGCGGGGAGCTGTTTTTT; cdr3_aa: CASSSAAGGELFF; j_call: TRBJ2-2; clone_size: NA; d_call: NA; v_call: TRBV28
cdr3_nt: TGTGCCAGCAGCGTAGGGGGTAGCGGTGATACGCAGTATTTT; cdr3_aa: CASSVGGSGDTQYF; j_call: TRBJ2-3; clone_size: once; d_call: NA; v_call: TRBV9
cdr3_nt: TGTGCCAGCAGGGGACTGAGCCAAGAGACCCAGTACTTC; cdr3_aa: CASRGLSQETQYF; j_call: TRBJ2-5; clone_size: NA; d_call: NA; v_call: TRBV27
cdr3_nt: TGCAGTGCTGGACAGGGGGCTGAAGAAAAACTGTTTTTT; cdr3_aa: CSAGQGAEEKLFF; j_call: TRBJ1-4; clone_size: few; d_call: TRBD1; v_call: TRBV20-1
cdr3_nt: TGTGCCAGCTCACCCCGGACTAGCGGGGCAAATGAGCAGTTCTTC; cdr3_aa: CASSPRTSGANEQFF; j_call: TRBJ2-1; clone_size: many; d_call: TRBD2; v_call: TRBV18
cdr3_nt: TGCAGCGTTGGAGCGGGGGAAATCACAGATACGCAGTATTTT; cdr3_aa: CSVGAGEITDTQYF; j_call: TRBJ2-3; clone_size: NA; d_call: TRBD2; v_call: TRBV29-1
cdr3_nt: TGTGCCAGCAGCCAAGATTACGCTAACCCGAACACCGGGGAGCTGTTTTTT; cdr3_aa: CASSQDYANPNTGELFF; j_call: TRBJ2-2; clone_size: NA; d_call: NA; v_call: TRBV3-1
cdr3_nt: TGCAGCGCCGGGAGGGGACAGCAAGAGACCCAGTACTTC; cdr3_aa: CSAGRGQQETQYF; j_call: TRBJ2-5; clone_size: few; d_call: NA; v_call: TRBV29-1
cdr3_nt: TGTGCCACCAGTGATCCGACTAGCGGGAGTGACACCGGGGAGCTGTTTTTT; cdr3_aa: CATSDPTSGSDTGELFF; j_call: TRBJ2-2; clone_size: NA; d_call: TRBD2; v_call: TRBV24-1
cdr3_nt: TGTGCCAGCAGCGTAGCTACTCACTCCTACGAGCAGTACTTC; cdr3_aa: CASSVATHSYEQYF; j_call: TRBJ2-7; clone_size: NA; d_call: NA; v_call: TRBV9
cdr3_nt: TGCGCCAGCAGTGATTCCAGGGGTGGCACAGATACGCAGTATTTT; cdr3_aa: CASSDSRGGTDTQYF; j_call: TRBJ2-3; clone_size: NA; d_call: NA; v_call: TRBV10-2
cdr3_nt: TGTGCCAGCAGGGGGGTGACTCGATACAATGAGCAGTTCTTC; cdr3_aa: CASRGVTRYNEQFF; j_call: TRBJ2-1; clone_size: many; d_call: NA; v_call: TRBV6-1
cdr3_nt: TGTGCCAGCAGTGCCCGTTACGGGGCTGAAGCTTTCTTT; cdr3_aa: CASSARYGAEAFF; j_call: TRBJ1-1; clone_size: NA; d_call: NA; v_call: TRBV2
cdr3_nt: TGCAGTGGGCCGATCCTAGGGGGTCCGGGGAGTGAGCAGTACTTC; cdr3_aa: CSGPILGGPGSEQYF; j_call: TRBJ2-7; clone_size: few; d_call: NA; v_call: TRBV20-1
cdr3_nt: TGTGCCAGCAGCGCAGGGGACTACCCCGTTTACGAGCAGTACTTC; cdr3_aa: CASSAGDYPVYEQYF; j_call: TRBJ2-7; clone_size: NA; d_call: NA; v_call: TRBV9
cdr3_nt: TGCAGTGCTAGAGATCCTCGACCAGGGGACTACGAGCAGTACTTC; cdr3_aa: CSARDPRPGDYEQYF; j_call: TRBJ2-7; clone_size: many; d_call: NA; v_call: TRBV20-1
cdr3_nt: TGTGCCACCAGAGGGACAGGGAGGACCGGGGAGCTGTTTTTT; cdr3_aa: CATRGTGRTGELFF; j_call: TRBJ2-2; clone_size: many; d_call: TRBD1; v_call: TRBV24-1
cdr3_nt: TGTGCCATCAGTGAGGGCGGGAGTACAGAGACCCAGTACTTC; cdr3_aa: CAISEGGSTETQYF; j_call: TRBJ2-5; clone_size: many; d_call: TRBD2; v_call: TRBV10-3
cdr3_nt: TGTGCCACCAGTGATCCCGCGCGGCCTCCCAAAGCGGATACGCAGTATTTT; cdr3_aa: CATSDPARPPKADTQYF; j_call: TRBJ2-3; clone_size: few; d_call: NA; v_call: TRBV24-1
cdr3_nt: TGTGCCAGCAGTGAGGGAGATGACACCGGGGAGCTGTTTTTT; cdr3_aa: CASSEGDDTGELFF; j_call: TRBJ2-2; clone_size: NA; d_call: NA; v_call: TRBV6-4
cdr3_nt: TGCGCCAGACAGGGGACAGGGGATGAAAAACTGTTTTTT; cdr3_aa: CARQGTGDEKLFF; j_call: TRBJ1-4; clone_size: many; d_call: TRBD1; v_call: TRBV5-1
cdr3_nt: TGTGCCAGCAGTCTATCCACAAACACTGAAGCTTTCTTT; cdr3_aa: CASSLSTNTEAFF; j_call: TRBJ1-1; clone_size: NA; d_call: NA; v_call: TRBV28
cdr3_nt: TGCAGTGCAGAGCGAGGACTAGCGGAAAACAATGAGCAGTTCTTC; cdr3_aa: CSAERGLAENNEQFF; j_call: TRBJ2-1; clone_size: few; d_call: TRBD2; v_call: TRBV20-1
cdr3_nt: TGCGCCAGCAGCATACAGGGATCGGACTATGGCTACACCTTC; cdr3_aa: CASSIQGSDYGYTF; j_call: TRBJ1-2; clone_size: few; d_call: NA; v_call: TRBV5-1
cdr3_nt: TGCGCCAGCAGCCAGGAAAGCACAGGGTCCTATGGCTACACCTTC; cdr3_aa: CASSQESTGSYGYTF; j_call: TRBJ1-2; clone_size: NA; d_call: NA; v_call: TRBV4-1
cdr3_nt: TGCAGCGTGAGGGGGGAAACAGATACGCAGTATTTT; cdr3_aa: CSVRGETDTQYF; j_call: TRBJ2-3; clone_size: NA; d_call: NA; v_call: TRBV29-1
cdr3_nt: TGTGCCAGCTCCGGGGTGATTTCAACCTACGAGCAGTACTTC; cdr3_aa: CASSGVISTYEQYF; j_call: TRBJ2-7; clone_size: NA; d_call: NA; v_call: TRBV28
cdr3_nt: TGTGCCAGCAGTTTTCTTGGGGGTACTGAAGCTTTCTTT; cdr3_aa: CASSFLGGTEAFF; j_call: TRBJ1-1; clone_size: NA; d_call: NA; v_call: TRBV27
cdr3_nt: TGTGCCAGCAGTGAAGGGGGGGCGGACAATGAGCAGTTCTTC; cdr3_aa: CASSEGGADNEQFF; j_call: TRBJ2-1; clone_size: few; d_call: NA; v_call: TRBV2
cdr3_nt: TGTGCCAGCAGCTTAGGGACTAGCGGATTCACAGATACGCAGTATTTT; cdr3_aa: CASSLGTSGFTDTQYF; j_call: TRBJ2-3; clone_size: NA; d_call: TRBD2; v_call: TRBV7-7
cdr3_nt: TGCAGTGCTAGAGATCAGGGGGTCTATGAGCAGTTCTTC; cdr3_aa: CSARDQGVYEQFF; j_call: TRBJ2-1; clone_size: NA; d_call: TRBD1; v_call: TRBV20-1
cdr3_nt: TGTGCCAGCAACCTGGACAGGGACTTCTCCTACGAGCAGTACTTC; cdr3_aa: CASNLDRDFSYEQYF; j_call: TRBJ2-7; clone_size: few; d_call: TRBD1; v_call: TRBV7-2
cdr3_nt: TGTGCCAGCAGCCCCCGGACAGGGGGCAATGAGCAGTTCTTC; cdr3_aa: CASSPRTGGNEQFF; j_call: TRBJ2-1; clone_size: many; d_call: TRBD1; v_call: TRBV7-2
cdr3_nt: TGTGCCACCAGCAGAGCTAGCGGGATCACAGATACGCAGTATTTT; cdr3_aa: CATSRASGITDTQYF; j_call: TRBJ2-3; clone_size: few; d_call: TRBD2; v_call: TRBV15
cdr3_nt: TGTGCCAGCTCACCAAGGGCCCAGGGGCGTGCCTACGAGCAGTACTTC; cdr3_aa: CASSPRAQGRAYEQYF; j_call: TRBJ2-7; clone_size: few; d_call: NA; v_call: TRBV18
cdr3_nt: TGCAGCGTCCACAGGGGAGGCAACGAGCAGTACTTC; cdr3_aa: CSVHRGGNEQYF; j_call: TRBJ2-7; clone_size: NA; d_call: NA; v_call: TRBV29-1
cdr3_nt: TGTGCCAGCGGATTAGCGGGAATTTCCTACGAGCAGTACTTC; cdr3_aa: CASGLAGISYEQYF; j_call: TRBJ2-7; clone_size: few; d_call: TRBD2; v_call: TRBV6-5
cdr3_nt: TGTGCCAGCAGTGAAGTTACGAGGGAGTCACCCCTCCACTTT; cdr3_aa: CASSEVTRESPLHF; j_call: TRBJ1-6; clone_size: NA; d_call: NA; v_call: TRBV2
cdr3_nt: TGTGCCAGCAGCTTAAAAGGGAACATGAACACTGAAGCTTTCTTT; cdr3_aa: CASSLKGNMNTEAFF; j_call: TRBJ1-1; clone_size: once; d_call: NA; v_call: TRBV7-9
cdr3_nt: TGTGCCAGCAGTTTACTAGCTCGCGAGCAGTACTTC; cdr3_aa: CASSLLAREQYF; j_call: TRBJ2-7; clone_size: few; d_call: NA; v_call: TRBV28
cdr3_nt: TGTGCCAGCAGCTCCGGACATTCGGAGCAGTTCTTC; cdr3_aa: CASSSGHSEQFF; j_call: TRBJ2-1; clone_size: NA; d_call: NA; v_call: TRBV5-4
cdr3_nt: TGTGCCAGCAGAGAGCGGACAGATACGCAGTATTTT; cdr3_aa: CASRERTDTQYF; j_call: TRBJ2-3; clone_size: few; d_call: NA; v_call: TRBV27
cdr3_nt: TGTGCCAGCACCTCCCGGCGAACAGGGGTTTTGAACACTGAAGCTTTCTTT; cdr3_aa: CASTSRRTGVLNTEAFF; j_call: TRBJ1-1; clone_size: few; d_call: TRBD1; v_call: TRBV7-9
cdr3_nt: TGTGCCAGCAGTTACATGGCAGGGAGGGGAGCTGAAGCTTTCTTT; cdr3_aa: CASSYMAGRGAEAFF; j_call: TRBJ1-1; clone_size: many; d_call: NA; v_call: TRBV6-5
cdr3_nt: TGTGCCAGCAGCCAAAGGGCGACTATGAACACTGAAGCTTTCTTT; cdr3_aa: CASSQRATMNTEAFF; j_call: TRBJ1-1; clone_size: NA; d_call: NA; v_call: TRBV3-1
cdr3_nt: TGTGCCAGCAGCTTGGGACTAAACACCGGGGAGCTGTTTTTT; cdr3_aa: CASSLGLNTGELFF; j_call: TRBJ2-2; clone_size: few; d_call: TRBD2; v_call: TRBV7-9
cdr3_nt: TGTGCCAGCAGTTCCCCCAGACAGGGAAAGACCCAGTACTTC; cdr3_aa: CASSSPRQGKTQYF; j_call: TRBJ2-5; clone_size: many; d_call: TRBD1; v_call: TRBV27
cdr3_nt: TGCAGTGCTAGGCTTAGCGGGAACAACAATGAGCAGTTCTTC; cdr3_aa: CSARLSGNNNEQFF; j_call: TRBJ2-1; clone_size: many; d_call: TRBD2; v_call: TRBV20-1
cdr3_nt: TGTGCCAGCAGTTCTAGATACGCCTACAATGAGCAGTTCTTC; cdr3_aa: CASSSRYAYNEQFF; j_call: TRBJ2-1; clone_size: many; d_call: NA; v_call: TRBV28
cdr3_nt: TGTGCCAGCAGCTTGGACCCTTCCAACACTGAAGCTTTCTTT; cdr3_aa: CASSLDPSNTEAFF; j_call: TRBJ1-1; clone_size: NA; d_call: NA; v_call: TRBV5-4
cdr3_nt: TGTGCCAGCAGCTTAAGTGCGGATTCCGGAGGTGAGCAGTTCTTC; cdr3_aa: CASSLSADSGGEQFF; j_call: TRBJ2-1; clone_size: NA; d_call: NA; v_call: TRBV7-3
cdr3_nt: TGTGCCAGCAGCGACGGCCTGAGTGGGGAGACCCAGTACTTC; cdr3_aa: CASSDGLSGETQYF; j_call: TRBJ2-5; clone_size: few; d_call: NA; v_call: TRBV7-6